These 30 T cell receptor beta chains came from one sample sequenced in a study of cytotoxic CD8 clonotypes in ibrutinib-treated CLL. Assay: immunoSEQ multiplex PCR; the TCRdb copy retains only in-frame clones and omits some. The table lists 70,000 to 80,000 clones, less than 85% of them singletons. The sequencing used PBMCs, collected after 24 months of ibrutinib treatment. All receptors derive from a human donor with chronic lymphocytic leukemia.

This clone was counted a single time. The rearrangement uses TRBV5-1 and TRBJ2-1; 9 nucleotides match TRBD2. Per the germline V gene, CDR1 is SGHRS and CDR2 is YFSETQ. This CDR3 spans 16 amino acids. V gave up 2 bases and J gave up 4 bases; unmatched junction bases: 7. CDR3 amino acids: CASSFMGTSSYNEQFF. For the CDR3, the DNA is TGCGCCAGCAGCTTTATGGGGACTAGCAGTTACAATGAGCAGTTCTTC.

The chain links TRBV29-1 to TRBJ2-1; D unresolved. CDR3 length: 12 residues. The V and J ends lost 7 bases and 5 bases respectively, with 12 bases between them. The germline gives CDR1 SQVTM, CDR2 ANQGSEA. CDR3 loop: CSGGPRDNEQFF. For the CDR3, the DNA is TGCAGCGGAGGCCCCCGAGACAATGAGCAGTTCTTC.

V is TRBV7-3 and J is TRBJ2-6; D gene uncertain. The germline V gene encodes CDR1 SGHTA and CDR2 FQGTGA. The V end was cut by 5 bases, the J end by 0 bases, with 11 bases between. CDR3 size: 16 residues. CDR3 nucleotide sequence: TGTGCCAGCAGCCCGGTTCCCGTCTCTGGGGCCAACGTCCTGACTTTC. Translation: CASSPVPVSGANVLTF.

The chain recombines TRBV30 with TRBJ2-7, with 9 bases matching TRBD1. CDR1 is GTSNPN, CDR2 SVGIG, per germline (reference sequence). V lost 4 bases and J lost 6; bases outside the gene matches: 13. The CDR3 contains 15 residues. The CDR3 region is CAWTPGQGMGLEQYF. The CDR3 DNA reads TGTGCCTGGACCCCGGGACAGGGTATGGGTCTCGAGCAGTACTTC.

The CDR3 DNA follows: TGCAGCGTTGTCGGGGGGAATTTGAACACTGAAGCTTTCTTT. This sequence encodes CSVVGGNLNTEAFF. The rearrangement joins TRBV29-1 to TRBJ1-1; weak D call: TRBD1 (5 bases). The CDR3 sequence is 14 residues long. Germline V gene data show CDR1 as SQVTM and CDR2 as ANQGSEA. V shed 4 bases and J shed 0 bases, with 12 bases lying between them.

CDR3 sequence: CASSPQGTSYNEQFF. DNA of the CDR3: TGTGCCAGCTCACCACAAGGGACTTCCTACAATGAGCAGTTCTTC. The genes are TRBV18 and TRBJ2-1; a weak D match, TRBD2 (6 bases). Trimming shortened V by 1 base and J by 1 base, and 8 bases separated the two germline ends. CDR3 size: 15 residues. The germline gives CDR1 KGHSH, CDR2 LQKENI.

The genes are TRBV7-2 and TRBJ2-2; unclear D gene. V shed 2 bases and J shed 4 bases, with 8 bases lying between them. The CDR3 is 14 residues long. The germline V gene has CDR1 SGHTA and CDR2 FQGNSA. The CDR3 DNA is TGTGCCAGCAGCTTAATTCGTTTCACCGGGGAGCTGTTTTTT. Its protein is CASSLIRFTGELFF.

The chain links TRBV11-3 to TRBJ2-2; D is ambiguous. The CDR3 loop spans 15 amino acids. CDR1 is SGHNT and CDR2 is YENEEA in the germline V gene. V was pared by 5 bases and J by 3 bases, with 13 bases between. In DNA, the CDR3 is TGTGCCAGCAGCCGAGGCGACCGAGACACCGGGGAGCTGTTTTTT. Translating gives CASSRGDRDTGELFF.

V and J are TRBV20-1 and TRBJ2-4; D gene unclear. Trimming removed 7 bases at V and 7 bases at J, with 8 bases between. This CDR3 has 10 amino acids. The germline V gene has CDR1 DFQATT and CDR2 SNEGSKA (reference sequence). Here the CDR3 reads CSGQANIQYF. CDR3 DNA sequence: TGCAGTGGCCAGGCGAACATTCAGTACTTC.

The CDR3 bases are TGTGCCAGCAGCTTGGAATGGGAGCAGTTCTTC. It encodes CASSLEWEQFF. V usage is TRBV5-6 and J usage is TRBJ2-1; D remains unclear. Germline lookup yields CDR1 SGHDT and CDR2 YYEEEE. The CDR3 runs 11 residues. The ends were cut back, 0 bases at V and 10 bases at J, with 5 bases in the middle.

V gene TRBV10-2 combines with J gene TRBJ1-2; the D is unclear. V lost 3 bases to trimming and J lost 7 bases, with 9 bases between them. CDR3 length: 12 residues. Germline V gene sequence: CDR1 WSHSY, CDR2 SAAADI. The CDR3 loop reads CASSDGGGGYTF. CDR3 bases: TGCGCCAGCAGTGATGGTGGAGGTGGCTACACCTTC.

The chain carries TRBV7-9 and TRBJ2-3; 11 positions agree with TRBD2. The V and J ends lost 2 bases and 1 base, in that order; junction bases with no gene match: 8. This CDR3 contains 18 residues. Germline V lookup: CDR1 SEHNR, CDR2 FQNEAQ (reference sequence). The CDR3 is CASSLPYRLAGRTDTQYF. The CDR3, as DNA: TGTGCCAGCAGCTTACCCTATCGACTAGCGGGACGCACAGATACGCAGTATTTT.

The V gene is TRBV6-6, the J gene TRBJ2-1, with TRBD2 matching 10 bases. V shed 5 bases, J shed 4 bases, and the junction held 5 bases outside the gene matches. The V gene's germline CDR1 is MNHNY and CDR2 SVGAGI (reference sequence). The CDR3 runs to 15 residues. CDR3 protein: CASSTGLAEYNEQFF. The DNA of the CDR3 is TGTGCCAGCAGTACCGGACTAGCGGAGTACAATGAGCAGTTCTTC.

This clone was seen a single time. The V gene is TRBV30, the J gene TRBJ2-2; TRBD2 might be the D (5 bases). V lost 0 bases, J lost 8 bases, and 16 bases lay in between. This CDR3 has 15 residues. CDR1 GTSNPN and CDR2 SVGIG come from the germline V gene (reference sequence). The CDR3 region is CAWSVLAAAGGELFF. The CDR3 DNA reads as TGTGCCTGGAGTGTACTCGCAGCGGCCGGTGGGGAGCTGTTTTTT.

This rearrangement joins TRBV2 to TRBJ2-2; 9 nucleotides agree with TRBD2. Germline loops: CDR1 SNHLY, CDR2 FYNNEI. Trimming took 1 base from V and 0 from J; bases not matched to a gene: 9. This CDR3 has 19 residues. The CDR3 reads CASSEVVSSGAPNTGELFF. CDR3 DNA sequence: TGTGCCAGCAGTGAAGTAGTGTCTAGCGGGGCCCCGAACACCGGGGAGCTGTTTTTT.

The chain recombines TRBV12-2 with TRBJ2-7; the listed D gene, TRBD2, was not tested against the DNA. TRBV12-2 is a pseudogene locus. The CDR3 length is 17 residues. CDR3 bases: TGTGCAAGTCGCTCGGGGGGACTAGCGGGACATACCTACGAGCAGTACTTC. Encoded protein: CASRSGGLAGHTYEQYF.

The chain is built from TRBV10-1 and TRBJ2-5; D may correspond to TRBD1 or TRBD2 (6 bases each). Trimming pared 10 bases from V and 5 bases from J, leaving 20 bases between. The germline V gene encodes CDR1 WNHNN and CDR2 SYGVQD (reference sequence). There are 14 residues in the CDR3. CDR3 protein: CANGRDGGWETQYF. The CDR3 DNA reads TGCGCCAACGGGCGGGATGGGGGCTGGGAGACCCAGTACTTC.

The chain recombines TRBV28 with TRBJ2-4; tentatively, D is TRBD2 (5 bases). The CDR3 has 17 residues. The germline gives CDR1 MDHEN, CDR2 SYDVKM. V lost 6 bases and J 0 bases, leaving 18 bases between the germline ends. The CDR3 is CASSPSFLALAKNIQYF. The CDR3 nucleotides read TGTGCCAGCAGCCCCTCATTTCTAGCTCTAGCCAAAAACATTCAGTACTTC.

The rearrangement links TRBV5-1 to TRBJ2-1, with D unresolved. CDR3 length: 15 amino acids. V was pared by 4 bases and J by 1 base, with 12 bases between. Germline assignment: CDR1 SGHRS and CDR2 YFSETQ. The CDR3 DNA is TGCGCCAGCAGCACCGCGTTTGAGTCCTACAATGAGCAGTTCTTC. This translates into CASSTAFESYNEQFF.

V is TRBV6-1 and J is TRBJ2-7, with 9 bases fitting TRBD2. The CDR3 has 16 amino acids. J lost 0 bases, V lost 2 bases, and 5 bases had no gene match. From germline, CDR1 is MNHNS and CDR2 SASEGT. The CDR3 bases are TGTGCCAGCAGTGAATTGGGCGGGAGGGCCTCCTACGAGCAGTACTTC. This encodes CASSELGGRASYEQYF.

This clone was seen a handful of times. The CDR3 DNA reads as TGTGCCAGCAGCCCCGGGGATGAGCAGTTCTTC. It translates to CASSPGDEQFF. The chain links TRBV7-9 to TRBJ2-1, with D maybe TRBD2 (5 bases). Between the trimmed V and J ends, which lost 5 bases and 8 bases, there was a span of 7 bases. Germline CDR1 and CDR2: SEHNR and FQNEAQ (reference sequence). CDR3 length: 11 residues.

This chain joins TRBV15 and TRBJ2-5; possibly TRBD2 for D (6 bases). Trimming left V 6 bases short and J 5 bases short, with 22 bases between. Germline CDR1 LNHNV, CDR2 YYDKDF (reference sequence). The CDR3 length is 16 residues. The CDR3 here is CATRRSHAGRGETQYF. The CDR3 DNA reads as TGTGCCACCAGACGAAGCCATGCGGGGAGAGGGGAGACCCAGTACTTC.

The genes are TRBV5-6 and TRBJ2-5; TRBD2 is a possible D gene (6 bases). In germline, CDR1 is SGHDT, CDR2 YYEEEE. V was cut by 0 bases and J by 5 bases, with 17 bases left in between. This CDR3 has 16 amino acids. The CDR3 is CASSLVTWGVRETQYF. DNA of the CDR3: TGTGCCAGCAGCTTGGTGACGTGGGGGGTAAGGGAGACCCAGTACTTC.

This clone was found once. The gene calls are TRBV5-1 and TRBJ2-2, with D perhaps matching TRBD2 (6 bases). Germline CDR1 is SGHRS and CDR2 is YFSETQ. V gave up 6 bases and J gave up 9 bases, with 18 bases separating them. The CDR3 has 14 amino acids. CDR3 in DNA: TGCGCCAGCAATGGGGCGGGAATCGGCCGGGAGCTGTTTTTT. Its protein product is CASNGAGIGRELFF.

This sequence joins TRBV11-3 and TRBJ1-1; no definite D call. V was cut by 3 bases and J by 0 bases, with 5 bases left in between. Germline V lookup: CDR1 SGHNT, CDR2 YENEEA. CDR3 length: 13 residues. CDR3 loop: CASSFAVNTEAFF. The CDR3 bases are TGTGCCAGCAGCTTTGCAGTGAACACTGAAGCTTTCTTT. The complete variable domain, with remaining parts taken from reference TRBV11-3 and TRBJ1-1, reads EAGVVQSPRYKIIEKKQPVAFWCNPISGHNTLYWYLQNLGQGPELLIRYENEEAVDDSQLPKDRFSAERLKGVDSTLKIQPAELGDSAVYLCASSFAVNTEAFFGQGTRLTVV.

This chain links TRBV30 with TRBJ1-5; D is unclear. V was trimmed by 1 base and J by 6 bases, leaving 7 bases between them. CDR3 length equals 12 residues. Germline-derived CDR1 and CDR2 are GTSNPN and SVGIG (reference sequence). CDR3 amino acids: CAWSGGSQPQHF. Written as DNA, the CDR3 is TGTGCCTGGAGTGGAGGGAGTCAGCCCCAGCATTTT.

This clone was counted once. This chain joins TRBV6-1 and TRBJ2-3, with 9 bases aligning to TRBD2. With V trimmed by 4 bases and J by 7 bases, 6 bases remained unmatched. The V gene's germline CDR1 is MNHNS and CDR2 SASEGT. This CDR3 has 14 amino acids. Written as DNA, the CDR3 is TGTGCCAGCAGTGGGGGACTAGCCACCTATACGCAGTATTTT. The encoded protein is CASSGGLATYTQYF.

The rearrangement uses TRBV6-5 and TRBJ2-3; the D gene is possibly TRBD1 (6 bases). Trimming took off 5 bases at V and 8 bases at J, with 8 bases between the two ends. This CDR3 region has 11 residues. Looked up from germline, CDR1 is MNHEY and CDR2 is SVGAGI. The CDR3 coding sequence is TGTGCCAGCAGTCGAGGGGGTACGCAGTATTTT. Its protein is CASSRGGTQYF.

The gene calls are TRBV4-2 and TRBJ2-3, with 9 bases aligning to TRBD2. CDR3 length: 16 residues. V lost 4 bases to trimming and J lost 0 bases; unmatched junction nucleotides: 5. Germline V CDR1 and CDR2: LGHNA, YNFKEQ. In DNA form, the CDR3 reads TGTGCCAGCAGCCCATCAGCGGGAGGTAGCACAGATACGCAGTATTTT. It translates to CASSPSAGGSTDTQYF.

This chain uses TRBV10-1 with TRBJ2-5; 8 positions match TRBD1. CDR1 is WNHNN, CDR2 SYGVQD, per germline (reference sequence). This CDR3 comprises 17 residues. V was pared by 5 bases and J by 0 bases, with 11 bases of the junction left unmatched. DNA for the CDR3: TGCGCCAGCAGTAGAGCCCCGGACAGGGAATACCAAGAGACCCAGTACTTC. The encoded protein is CASSRAPDREYQETQYF.